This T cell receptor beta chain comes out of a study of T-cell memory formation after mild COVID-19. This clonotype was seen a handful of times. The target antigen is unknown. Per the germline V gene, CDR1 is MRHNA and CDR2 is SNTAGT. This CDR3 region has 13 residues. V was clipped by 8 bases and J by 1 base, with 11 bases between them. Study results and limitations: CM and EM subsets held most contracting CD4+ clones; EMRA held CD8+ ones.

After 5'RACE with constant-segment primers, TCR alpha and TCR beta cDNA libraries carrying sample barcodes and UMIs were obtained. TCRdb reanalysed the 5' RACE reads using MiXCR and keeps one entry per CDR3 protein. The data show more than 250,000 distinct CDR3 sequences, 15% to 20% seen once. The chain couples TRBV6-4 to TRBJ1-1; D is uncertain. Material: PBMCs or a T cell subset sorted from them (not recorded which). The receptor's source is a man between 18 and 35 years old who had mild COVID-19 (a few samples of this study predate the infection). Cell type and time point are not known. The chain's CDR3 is CASSGAANTEAFF. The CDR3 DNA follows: TGTGCCAGCTCGGGTGCAGCGAACACTGAAGCTTTCTTT.